This T cell receptor (beta chain) derives from a study of cytomegalovirus exposure and HLA in healthy donors. Across the whole study: Around 200 million T cells yielded 100 million or so unique TCR beta sequences, as an earlier analysis found. The study, taken as a whole, reports: A highly shared variant cluster was judged a likely technical artifact. Evidence from a later analysis indicated that most CMV-associated TCR beta chains looked HLA-restricted. Analysis performed later found more than 15,000 TCR beta sequences associated with HLA alleles at 0.05 false discovery rate.

Primers: 60 Vbeta forward and 13 Jbeta reverse. The method was immunoSEQ multiplex PCR; TCRdb's version includes in-frame clones alone and lacks a portion of them. The table has some 180,000 clones, more than 75% seen once. Note on this clone: Its antigen is currently unknown.

CDR1 and CDR2 (germline): SGHAT, FQNNGV. Between the trimmed V and J ends, which lost 2 bases and 5 bases, there was a span of 15 bases. There are 15 residues in the CDR3. Sequenced input: PBMCs. This clonotype originated in a man aged 35 to 55 in good health and CMV-seronegative. The chain joins TRBV11-2 to TRBJ2-5, with D perhaps matching TRBD2 (5 bases). The CDR3 here is CASSLQPWERETQYF. CDR3 bases: TGTGCCAGCAGCTTACAACCCTGGGAGCGGGAGACCCAGTACTTC. Drawing the rest from reference TRBV11-2 and TRBJ2-5, the complete variable domain is EAGVAQSPRYKIIEKRQSVAFWCNPISGHATLYWYQQILGQGPKLLIQFQNNGVVDDSQLPKDRFSAERLKGVDSTLKIQPAKLEDSAVYLCASSLQPWERETQYFGPGTRLLVL.